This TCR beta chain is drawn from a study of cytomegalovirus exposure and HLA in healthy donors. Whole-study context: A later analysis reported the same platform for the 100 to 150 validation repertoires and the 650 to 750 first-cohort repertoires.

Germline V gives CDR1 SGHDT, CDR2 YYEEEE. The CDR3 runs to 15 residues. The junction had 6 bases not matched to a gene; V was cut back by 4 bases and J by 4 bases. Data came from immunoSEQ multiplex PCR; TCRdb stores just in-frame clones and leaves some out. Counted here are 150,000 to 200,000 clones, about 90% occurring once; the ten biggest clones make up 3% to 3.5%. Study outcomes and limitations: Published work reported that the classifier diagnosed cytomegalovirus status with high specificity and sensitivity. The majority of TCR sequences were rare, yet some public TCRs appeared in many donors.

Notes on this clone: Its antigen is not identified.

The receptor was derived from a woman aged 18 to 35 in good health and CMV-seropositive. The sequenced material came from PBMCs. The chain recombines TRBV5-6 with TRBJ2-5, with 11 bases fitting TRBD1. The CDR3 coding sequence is TGTGCCAGCAGCGGGACAGGGGGGATGGGAGAGACCCAGTACTTC. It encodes CASSGTGGMGETQYF.